The 30 T cell receptor beta chains below come from one sample, sequenced in a study of cytomegalovirus exposure and HLA in healthy donors. PCR involved 60 Vbeta and 13 Jbeta primers. Assay: immunoSEQ multiplex PCR; the TCRdb copy retains only in-frame clones and omits some. The table records 100,000 to 150,000 clones, about four fifths of them present only once. The sample consisted of PBMCs. The receptor source for this set is a man between 18 and 35 years old in good health and CMV-seronegative.

The chain employs TRBV12-1 and TRBJ2-3; the D segment call TRBD2 is taken from the table without a DNA check. TRBV12-1 corresponds to a pseudogene. This CDR3 is 16 amino acids long. CDR3 residues: CASSLPYVGGQDTQYF. CDR3 nucleotides: TGTGCCAGCAGCCTTCCCTATGTGGGCGGGCAAGATACGCAGTATTTT.

This chain uses TRBV11-2 with TRBJ2-1; 16 nucleotides align to TRBD2. The V gene's germline CDR1 is SGHAT and CDR2 FQNNGV. With V trimmed by 5 bases and J by 12 bases, 7 bases remained unmatched. The CDR3 covers 15 residues. CDR3 coding DNA: TGTGCCAGCAGCCCTGGGACTAGCGGGGGGGCCTCGCAGTTCTTC. Amino acids: CASSPGTSGGASQFF.

The gene calls are TRBV2 and TRBJ2-1; 10 nucleotides agree with TRBD2. The junction had 16 bases not matched to a gene; V was cut back by 7 bases and J by 7 bases. Germline V gives CDR1 SNHLY, CDR2 FYNNEI. There are 17 residues in the CDR3. The CDR3 protein is CASIMGDLAGVTNEQFF. The CDR3 DNA follows: TGTGCCAGCATCATGGGGGATCTAGCGGGGGTTACTAATGAGCAGTTCTTC.

V gene TRBV7-9 combines with J gene TRBJ2-5, with 8 bases that match TRBD1. Germline V gives CDR1 SEHNR, CDR2 FQNEAQ (reference sequence). The V segment lost 5 bases and the J segment 1 base; nucleotides outside the gene matches: 6. This CDR3 spans 15 amino acids. The CDR3 spells CASSRPGQGQETQYF. The CDR3 DNA follows: TGTGCCAGCAGCCGCCCAGGACAGGGCCAAGAGACCCAGTACTTC.

CDR3 sequence reads: CSAVGDSYEQYF. In DNA form, the CDR3 reads TGCAGCGCCGTCGGGGACAGCTACGAGCAGTACTTC. The chain recombines TRBV29-1 with TRBJ2-7; 7 bases line up with TRBD1. The CDR3 is 12 residues long. V shed 7 bases and J 3 bases; nucleotides not matched to a gene: 6. Germline CDR1 and CDR2: SQVTM and ANQGSEA.

The rearrangement links TRBV7-9 to TRBJ2-7; D may be TRBD2 (6 bases). The CDR3 length is 13 residues. V was shortened by 3 bases and J by 2 bases, with 8 bases between the two germline ends. The germline V gene has CDR1 SEHNR and CDR2 FQNEAQ (reference sequence). The CDR3 region is CASSFGGAYEQYF. The CDR3 DNA follows: TGTGCCAGCAGCTTCGGAGGGGCCTACGAGCAGTACTTC. Variable domain in full (rest from reference TRBV7-9 and TRBJ2-7): DTGVSQNPRHKITKRGQNVTFRCDPISEHNRLYWYRQTLGQGPEFLTYFQNEAQLEKSRLLSDRFSAERPKGSFSTLEIQRTEQGDSAMYLCASSFGGAYEQYFGPGTRLTVT.

The chain has TRBV19 and TRBJ1-4, with a tentative D call TRBD1 (6 bases). This CDR3 is 15 amino acids long. Trimming shortened V by 1 base and J by 8 bases, and 14 bases separated the two germline ends. Germline CDR1 is LNHDA and CDR2 is SQIVND (reference sequence). The CDR3 loop is CASSIVQGIGEKLFF. The CDR3 region has the DNA TGTGCCAGTAGTATAGTGCAGGGGATAGGCGAAAAACTGTTTTTT.

This clone was found once. The V and J genes are TRBV27 and TRBJ1-1; 8 nucleotides match TRBD1. CDR3 length: 15 amino acids. With 4 bases clipped from V and 0 bases from J, the junction kept 4 bases outside the gene matches. Germline V gene sequence: CDR1 MNHEY, CDR2 SMNVEV (reference sequence). In DNA form, the CDR3 reads TGTGCCAGCAGTTCAAGACAGGGGATGAACACTGAAGCTTTCTTT. Translated: CASSSRQGMNTEAFF.

The chain carries TRBV5-1 and TRBJ2-3; no firm D call. The CDR3 consists of 15 residues. The V gene's germline CDR1 is SGHRS and CDR2 YFSETQ. The V end was cut by 0 bases, the J end by 0 bases, with 8 bases between. The CDR3 nucleotides read TGCGCCAGCAGCTTGGCCGACGGGAGCACAGATACGCAGTATTTT. Its translation: CASSLADGSTDTQYF. Drawing the rest from reference TRBV5-1 and TRBJ2-3, the complete variable domain is KAGVTQTPRYLIKTRGQQVTLSCSPISGHRSVSWYQQTPGQGLQFLFEYFSETQRNKGNFPGRFSGRQFSNSRSEMNVSTLELGDSALYLCASSLADGSTDTQYFGPGTRLTVL.

The V gene is TRBV13, the J gene TRBJ2-1, with 10 bases that match TRBD1. The germline CDR1 and CDR2 sequences are PRHDT and FYEKMQ (reference sequence). This CDR3 contains 16 residues. J lost 7 bases, V lost 2 bases, and 8 bases had no gene match. Written as DNA, the CDR3 is TGTGCCAGCAGCTTAAGGAGGGGACAGGGGAGTAATGAGCAGTTCTTC. Translated, it gives CASSLRRGQGSNEQFF.

CDR3 bases: TGTGCCAGCAGTGGAGGAGGGACAGGGGGGGATTCCCTCCACTTT. As protein: CASSGGGTGGDSLHF. The V gene is TRBV2, the J gene TRBJ1-6; 11 nucleotides line up with TRBD1. CDR1 SNHLY and CDR2 FYNNEI come from the germline V gene. V lost 4 bases, J lost 14 bases, and 10 bases stayed unmatched. This CDR3 has 15 amino acids. The entire variable domain, with the rest obtained from reference TRBV2 and TRBJ1-6, is as follows: EPEVTQTPSHQVTQMGQEVILRCVPISNHLYFYWYRQILGQKVEFLVSFYNNEISEKSEIFDDQFSVERPDGSNFTLKIRSTKLEDSAMYFCASSGGGTGGDSLHFGNGTRLTVT.

J is TRBJ1-1 and V is TRBV13; 12 bases match TRBD1. The germline V gene encodes CDR1 PRHDT and CDR2 FYEKMQ (reference sequence). The CDR3 extends over 15 amino acids. The trim removed 2 bases at V and 7 bases at J, leaving 5 bases unmatched. CDR3: CASSLMGTGGVEAFF. CDR3 nucleotides: TGTGCCAGCAGCTTAATGGGGACAGGGGGCGTTGAAGCTTTCTTT.

This rearrangement joins TRBV7-9 to TRBJ2-5; TRBD1 agrees at 7 bases. The germline gives CDR1 SEHNR, CDR2 FQNEAQ (reference sequence). This CDR3 has 16 residues. The trim removed 5 bases at V and 1 base at J, leaving 10 bases unmatched. CDR3 bases: TGTGCCAGCAGCCCCGACAGGGTGGGATTCCAAGAGACCCAGTACTTC. Amino acid sequence: CASSPDRVGFQETQYF.

CDR3 in amino acids: CASSPTGGRGNTEAFF. The DNA of the CDR3 is TGTGCCAGTAGTCCAACAGGGGGCAGGGGGAACACTGAAGCTTTCTTT. The chain is built from TRBV19 and TRBJ1-1; 9 bases are a match to TRBD1. The CDR3 contains 16 residues. Germline V gives CDR1 LNHDA, CDR2 SQIVND (reference sequence). Germline trimming cut 5 bases from V and 1 base from J; bases unmatched to any gene: 8.

The chain uses TRBV29-1 and TRBJ2-7; 8 bases align to TRBD1. The CDR3 totals 14 residues. Germline V gene lookup returns CDR1 SQVTM and CDR2 ANQGSEA. The trim removed 3 bases at V and 3 bases at J, leaving 7 bases unmatched. This chain's CDR3 is CSVDGPGGSYEQYF. The CDR3 bases are TGCAGCGTTGATGGTCCAGGGGGCAGCTACGAGCAGTACTTC.

The rearrangement joins TRBV9 to TRBJ1-5; a weak D match, TRBD1 (6 bases). This CDR3 has 20 amino acids. Trimming removed 0 bases at V and 2 bases at J, with 24 bases between. Germline V gene lookup returns CDR1 SGDLS and CDR2 YYNGEE. The CDR3 reads CASSVETPYLQGRGNQPQHF. The CDR3 DNA is TGTGCCAGCAGCGTAGAAACCCCCTACCTACAGGGCCGGGGCAATCAGCCCCAGCATTTT.

CDR3 sequence reads: CASRTDRRDTEAFF. CDR3 coding DNA: TGTGCCAGCAGGACGGACCGGAGGGACACTGAAGCTTTCTTT. The chain combines TRBV6-5 with TRBJ1-1; D not certain. Germline CDR1 and CDR2: MNHEY and SVGAGI. CDR3 length equals 14 residues. V was shortened by 6 bases and J by 3 bases, with 14 bases between the two germline ends.

Here the CDR3 reads CASSRPGGTDTQYF. CDR3 coding DNA: TGTGCCAGCAGCCGCCCAGGGGGCACAGATACGCAGTATTTT. V usage is TRBV5-6 and J usage is TRBJ2-3; weak D call: TRBD1 (6 bases). The V and J ends lost 4 bases and 1 base respectively, with 10 bases between them. CDR1 SGHDT and CDR2 YYEEEE come from the germline V gene. The CDR3 contains 14 residues.

The chain employs TRBV6-5 and TRBJ1-1, with 9 bases that match TRBD1. Looked up from germline, CDR1 is MNHEY and CDR2 is SVGAGI. The V and J ends lost 5 bases and 1 base, in that order; junction bases with no gene match: 5. The CDR3 has 15 amino acids. CDR3 nucleotides: TGTGCCAGCAGTCTCAGGGACAGGGCGAACACTGAAGCTTTCTTT. This sequence encodes CASSLRDRANTEAFF.

This sequence joins TRBV7-3 and TRBJ2-5, with 8 bases fitting TRBD2. Germline CDR1 SGHTA, CDR2 FQGTGA. Trimming cost V 3 bases and J 5 bases; bases outside gene matches: 5. This CDR3 has 14 amino acids. CDR3: CASSLSRLAETQYF. The CDR3, as DNA: TGTGCCAGCAGCTTGTCTAGACTAGCGGAGACCCAGTACTTC.

This clone was seen only once. This rearrangement joins TRBV1 to TRBJ2-1; no check of the table's D call, TRBD2, against the DNA was made. TRBV1 is an annotated pseudogene. The CDR3 runs to 20 residues. CDR3 bases: TGCACCAGCAGCCAAGATCTGGGACTAGCGGGGGTGCTCCGTTACAATGAGCAGTTCTTC. As protein: CTSSQDLGLAGVLRYNEQFF.

The sample holds a few counts of this clone. The rearrangement uses TRBV2 and TRBJ2-2, with TRBD1 matching 7 bases. The CDR3 is 15 residues long. V gave up 6 bases and J gave up 0 bases; unmatched junction bases: 4. Germline lookup yields CDR1 SNHLY and CDR2 FYNNEI. The CDR3 sequence: CASRGQPSNTGELFF. The CDR3 DNA is TGTGCCAGCAGGGGACAGCCCTCGAACACCGGGGAGCTGTTTTTT.

This clone was detected only once. The chain links TRBV6-1 to TRBJ2-3; 9 bases agree with TRBD2. Germline CDR1 MNHNS, CDR2 SASEGT. J gave up 3 bases and V 0 bases, and 7 bases lay outside the gene matches. The length of the CDR3 is 17 residues. The CDR3 region is CASSEALSGGWTDTQYF. The CDR3 DNA reads as TGTGCCAGCAGTGAAGCGCTGAGCGGGGGGTGGACAGATACGCAGTATTTT.

The chain uses TRBV6-6 and TRBJ2-1; TRBD1 is a possible D gene (7 bases). Germline CDR1 and CDR2: MNHNY and SVGAGI (reference sequence). The CDR3 length is 16 residues. V lost 6 bases and J 4 bases, leaving 19 bases between the germline ends. The CDR3 here is CASRPSAGQQYNEQFF. CDR3 sequence (DNA): TGTGCCAGCAGACCGAGTGCGGGACAGCAATACAATGAGCAGTTCTTC.

This clone has only one observation. The J gene is TRBJ2-7, the V gene TRBV6-5, with D possibly TRBD1 on 5 matching bases. V lost 2 bases and J 4 bases, leaving 15 bases between the germline ends. Germline CDR1 reads MNHEY; CDR2 reads SVGAGI. The CDR3 consists of 15 residues. CDR3 sequence (DNA): TGTGCCAGCAGTTACCCGGACAAGGGAAGATACGAGCAGTACTTC. Its translation: CASSYPDKGRYEQYF.

With respect to this clone: One junction end disagrees with the germline gene, perhaps due to a read error. The rearrangement joins TRBV15 to TRBJ1-3; D uncertain. CDR1 and CDR2 from the germline V gene are LNHNV and YYDKDF (reference sequence). The CDR3 is 17 amino acids. The CDR3, as DNA: TGTGCCACCAGCAGAGGAAGCAACAGCATCTCTGGAAACACCGTATATTTT. It translates to CATSRGSNSISGNTVYF.

The chain links TRBV4-2 to TRBJ1-1, with 7 bases fitting TRBD1. Germline loops: CDR1 LGHNA, CDR2 YNFKEQ. J gave up 1 base and V 4 bases, and 3 bases lay outside the gene matches. There are 14 residues in the CDR3. CDR3 in amino acids: CASSRDRENTEAFF. As DNA, the CDR3 is TGTGCCAGCAGCCGGGACAGAGAGAACACTGAAGCTTTCTTT.

A single count supports this clone. The chain uses TRBV7-6 and TRBJ1-1, with 7 bases lining up with TRBD1. Germline CDR1 and CDR2: SGHVS and FNYEAQ. The CDR3 runs 14 residues. V trimming: 1 base; J trimming: 1 base; junction bases outside the gene matches: 0. The chain's CDR3 is CASSLGQGNTEAFF. CDR3 bases: TGTGCCAGCAGCTTAGGACAGGGGAACACTGAAGCTTTCTTT.

The CDR3 sequence: CASSYGTGHEQYF. CDR3 in DNA: TGTGCCAGCAGTTACGGGACAGGTCACGAGCAGTACTTC. The chain carries TRBV6-5 and TRBJ2-7, with 8 bases matching TRBD1. Looked up from germline, CDR1 is MNHEY and CDR2 is SVGAGI. V shed 2 bases and J 5 bases; nucleotides not matched to a gene: 2. CDR3 length: 13 residues.

The chain carries TRBV2 and TRBJ2-7; D ambiguous. V shed 6 bases and J shed 3 bases, with 12 bases lying between them. The germline V gene encodes CDR1 SNHLY and CDR2 FYNNEI. The CDR3 runs to 13 residues. The CDR3 protein is CASSVDIYYEQYF. CDR3 coding DNA: TGTGCCAGCAGCGTCGACATTTACTACGAGCAGTACTTC.